This T cell receptor (beta chain) comes out of a study of T cells in Graves' hyperthyroidism and ophthalmopathy. Overall study context: Before treatment of any kind, peripheral blood was taken at initial diagnosis.

This clonotype was counted at least ten times. Trimming cost V 5 bases and J 0 bases; bases outside gene matches: 10. Germline CDR1 MNHEY, CDR2 SMNVEV (reference sequence). This CDR3 contains 17 residues. From RNA transcripts, TCR beta CDR3 regions were amplified. A first-round RT-PCR of the TCR CDR3 used the HTBI primer set. MiXCR was run by TCRdb on the multiplex PCR reads, yielding one entry per CDR3 protein. The sample contains around 500,000 distinct CDR3 sequences, around 13% of which appear only once. The chain couples TRBV27 to TRBJ2-5; TRBD1 agrees at 9 bases. This TCR was recovered from a woman in her 40s with Graves' hyperthyroidism. The material sequenced was blood. The CDR3 region is CASSSRTGDGYQETQYF. CDR3 DNA: TGTGCCAGCAGTAGCCGGACAGGGGATGGGTACCAAGAGACCCAGTACTTC.